Described below is a single T cell receptor (beta chain) sequence and its context. What it recognizes is unknown. Germline CDR1 is ENHRY and CDR2 is SYGVKD. Trimming cost V 7 bases and J 4 bases, with 21 bases left between them. The CDR3 is 16 amino acids. The data are from a study of tumor-infiltrating lymphocytes in primary liver carcinoma. Study outcomes and limitations: Detection in all five tumor regions applied to only about 7.5-25% of top clones. Tumor region pairs outstripped tumor-adjacent and tumor-blood pairs in overlap.

A primer matching the constant region was used to make TCR beta cDNA from 500 ng of total RNA. Slightly modified ARM-PCR served as the procedure for the TCR beta libraries. These libraries came from three rounds of nested multiplex PCR. Researchers ran the first two PCR rounds for roughly 11 cycles each with TRBV1-TRBV30 forward primers and a C-beta reverse primer. TCRdb re-called the multiplex PCR reads through MiXCR, storing one row per CDR3 protein. The repertoire holds 90,000 to 140,000 distinct CDR3 sequences, with roughly 80% as singletons. The tissue used was unsorted bulk material of about 19-34 mg. RNA and DNA were co-extracted from it with the AllPrep DNA/RNA mini kit.

The TCR sequence derives from a man aged 40-50 years with primary liver carcinoma and hepatitis B virus infection. The chain has TRBV10-3 and TRBJ2-3, with a tentative D call TRBD1 (6 bases). Sample: liver tumor tissue from sampling region 3. Subset of the sample: tumor region T3, left-lateral pole. CDR3 DNA: TGTGCCATCACTGTTGGGACCCCAGGGGACCCAGATACGCAGTATTTT. Translating gives CAITVGTPGDPDTQYF.